A single sample is the source of the 30 T cell receptor beta chains below, sequenced in a study of T cell responses to AZD1222 COVID-19 vaccine (dated by TCRdb to the early 2020s). Reading the label with the study, this specimen's time point is: baseline before first vaccination. The library was produced with the immunoSEQ multiplex PCR assay. TCRdb provides this immuneACCESS table in a form limited to in-frame rearrangements. Some clones are lacking; in checked studies, under half of them reflect an unresolved V gene, and why the rest are absent is not known. A total of about 92,000 clones appear in this sample, about 91% of them only once. About 7.5% of the sample rests with the top ten. The sequencing used peripheral blood, collected on day 0 of AZD1222 vaccination. The receptors originated from an adult in good health.

Here the CDR3 DNA reads TGTGCCAGCAGTTTATTAGGCAGCGGGAGCTCCTACGAGCAGTACTTC. Protein: CASSLLGSGSSYEQYF. V usage is TRBV28 and J usage is TRBJ2-7; 8 positions agree with TRBD2. Germline V lookup: CDR1 MDHEN, CDR2 SYDVKM. J lost 0 bases, V lost 1 base, and 5 bases had no gene match. CDR3 size: 16 residues.

The chain is built from TRBV6-6 and TRBJ2-1, with 7 positions matching TRBD1. CDR1 is MNHNY, CDR2 SVGAGI, per germline (reference sequence). The V and J ends lost 7 bases and 5 bases, in that order; junction bases with no gene match: 11. CDR3 length: 15 residues. DNA for the CDR3: TGTGCCAGCATCCCGAAGACAGGGCGGGACAATGAGCAGTTCTTC. This encodes CASIPKTGRDNEQFF.

The chain recombines TRBV12-3 or TRBV12-4 with TRBJ1-2; possible D gene TRBD1, 5 bases. The CDR3 consists of 12 residues. The germline V and J ends were trimmed by 7 bases and 5 bases, with 11 bases remaining between them. Here the CDR3 reads CASTNDRYGYTF. CDR3 DNA: TGTGCCAGCACCAACGACAGATATGGCTACACCTTC.

The chain has TRBV5-4 and TRBJ1-1; D ambiguous. The germline V and J ends were trimmed by 3 bases and 0 bases, with 15 bases remaining between them. Germline CDR1 is SGHNT and CDR2 is YYREEE (reference sequence). The CDR3 has 16 amino acids. DNA of the CDR3: TGTGCCAGCAGCTCACAGCTCGCCCAATTGAACACTGAAGCTTTCTTT. Its protein product is CASSSQLAQLNTEAFF.

Here the CDR3 reads CASSSALASYEQYF. CDR3 in DNA: TGTGCCAGCAGCTCAGCACTGGCCTCCTACGAGCAGTACTTC. The chain combines TRBV7-2 with TRBJ2-7; D is unresolved. V dropped 4 bases and J dropped 0 bases, with 10 bases sitting between them. CDR1 is SGHTA, CDR2 FQGNSA, per germline. This CDR3 spans 14 amino acids.

This chain uses TRBV9 with TRBJ1-1; weak D call: TRBD1 (5 bases). Trimming removed 3 bases from V and 0 bases from J, with 9 bases in between. This CDR3 region has 14 residues. Germline values: CDR1 SGDLS, CDR2 YYNGEE. DNA of the CDR3: TGTGCCAGCAGCGGAGGGGCACTGAACACTGAAGCTTTCTTT. It yields the protein CASSGGALNTEAFF.

This chain joins TRBV30 and TRBJ2-7; 10 bases agree with TRBD2. CDR1 GTSNPN and CDR2 SVGIG come from the germline V gene (reference sequence). The CDR3 extends over 15 amino acids. The junction had 11 bases not matched to a gene; V was cut back by 2 bases and J by 7 bases. CDR3 amino acids: CAWSPPQREGREQYF. The CDR3 region has the DNA TGTGCCTGGAGTCCTCCCCAGCGGGAGGGCCGGGAGCAGTACTTC.

This clone has more than one count but fewer than ten. The V and J genes are TRBV7-2 and TRBJ1-5, with D possibly TRBD1 on 6 matching bases. The CDR3 sequence is 14 residues long. V was clipped by 3 bases and J by 7 bases, with 13 bases between them. Germline lookup yields CDR1 SGHTA and CDR2 FQGNSA. In DNA, the CDR3 is TGTGCCAGCAGCTTTGGGGGCTTGGGGCAGCCCCAGCATTTT. It is translated as CASSFGGLGQPQHF. The whole variable domain, remainder taken from reference TRBV7-2 and TRBJ1-5, is GAGVSQSPSNKVTEKGKDVELRCDPISGHTALYWYRQSLGQGLEFLIYFQGNSAPDKSGLPSDRFSAERTGGSVSTLTIQRTQQEDSAVYLCASSFGGLGQPQHFGDGTRLSIL.

The gene calls are TRBV24-1 and TRBJ1-1; D unresolved. The CDR3 loop spans 13 amino acids. Per germline, CDR1 KGHDR and CDR2 SFDVKD. Trimming shortened V by 4 bases and J by 7 bases, and 12 bases separated the two germline ends. The CDR3 protein is CATSDYTDGEAFF. Here the CDR3 DNA reads TGTGCCACCAGTGACTACACGGACGGTGAAGCTTTCTTT.

The chain joins TRBV27 to TRBJ2-1; D gene unclear. CDR1 and CDR2 (germline): MNHEY, SMNVEV (reference sequence). CDR3 length: 15 amino acids. Trimming cost V 6 bases and J 6 bases, with 18 bases left between them. DNA of the CDR3: TGTGCCAGCAGCTTTCACCCGATCCGAATCAATGAGCAGTTCTTC. Its translation is CASSFHPIRINEQFF.

The CDR3 DNA follows: TGTGCCAGCAGACCTGGACAGGGGATGATATATGGCTACACCTTC. It specifies CASRPGQGMIYGYTF. V is TRBV7-3 and J is TRBJ1-2, with TRBD1 matching 9 bases. J was trimmed by 5 bases and V by 6 bases; bases with no gene match: 10. The germline CDR1 and CDR2 sequences are SGHTA and FQGTGA. The CDR3 extends over 15 amino acids.

This clone was recorded once. This rearrangement joins TRBV19 to TRBJ1-5; TRBD1 aligns across 7 bases. After removal of 8 bases from V and 3 bases from J, the junction contained 13 bases not matched to a gene. CDR1 is LNHDA, CDR2 SQIVND, per germline (reference sequence). The length of the CDR3 is 16 residues. The CDR3 spells CASDSGTAVPNQPQHF. The CDR3 coding sequence is TGTGCCAGTGACAGCGGGACAGCGGTCCCCAATCAGCCCCAGCATTTT. Full variable domain (missing parts from reference TRBV19 and TRBJ1-5): DGGITQSPKYLFRKEGQNVTLSCEQNLNHDAMYWYRQDPGQGLRLIYYSQIVNDFQKGDIAEGYSVSREKKESFPLTVTSAQKNPTAFYLCASDSGTAVPNQPQHFGDGTRLSIL.

The chain is built from TRBV28 and TRBJ2-5; TRBD1 matches 8 bases. There are 14 residues in the CDR3. J gave up 5 bases and V 5 bases, and 7 bases lay outside the gene matches. In germline, CDR1 is MDHEN, CDR2 SYDVKM. The CDR3, as DNA: TGTGCCAGCAGTCGACAGGGGCCCCGGGAGACCCAGTACTTC. Encoded protein: CASSRQGPRETQYF.

This clone was found a few times. The J gene is TRBJ2-2, the V gene TRBV7-3; the D gene could be TRBD1 or TRBD2 (6 bases each). Trimming took off 3 bases at V and 4 bases at J, with 18 bases between the two ends. Germline V lookup: CDR1 SGHTA, CDR2 FQGTGA. The CDR3 spans 17 residues. The CDR3 loop is CASSLGAAQGGTGELFF. CDR3 DNA sequence: TGTGCCAGCAGCTTGGGAGCCGCACAGGGAGGCACCGGGGAGCTGTTTTTT.

This chain links TRBV6-5 with TRBJ2-1, with TRBD2 matching over 13 bases. The germline gives CDR1 MNHEY, CDR2 SVGAGI. The V gene end was trimmed by 2 bases and the J gene end by 7 bases; junction bases not matched to a gene: 2. The CDR3 contains 15 residues. Here the CDR3 DNA reads TGTGCCAGCAGTTACAAGGGACTAGCGGGAAATGAGCAGTTCTTC. This gives the protein CASSYKGLAGNEQFF.

This chain uses TRBV12-5 with TRBJ1-4, with D tentatively TRBD1 (5 bases). Trimming shortened V by 3 bases and J by 14 bases, and 13 bases separated the two germline ends. Germline V gives CDR1 LGHNT, CDR2 FRNRAP. This CDR3 spans 12 amino acids. The CDR3 region has the DNA TGTGCTAGTGGTTTAGACCCAGGGAGGCTGTTTTTT. Its translation: CASGLDPGRLFF. The full variable domain, in which reference TRBV12-5 and TRBJ1-4 provide the parts outside the CDR3, is DARVTQTPRHKVTEMGQEVTMRCQPILGHNTVFWYRQTMMQGLELLAYFRNRAPLDDSGMPKDRFSAEMPDATLATLKIQPSEPRDSAVYFCASGLDPGRLFFGSGTQLSVL.

The chain combines TRBV4-3 with TRBJ2-3, with 12 bases matching TRBD2. The CDR3 sequence is 18 residues long. Germline CDR1 is LGHNA and CDR2 is YSLEER. V dropped 0 bases and J dropped 2; count of bases not matched to a gene: 6. The CDR3 spells CASSQEHGTSGPTDTQYF. The CDR3 DNA sequence: TGCGCCAGCAGCCAAGAGCACGGGACTAGCGGGCCCACAGATACGCAGTATTTT.

J is TRBJ2-3 and V is TRBV15; TRBD2 aligns across 7 bases. CDR1 is LNHNV, CDR2 YYDKDF, per germline (reference sequence). CDR3 length: 13 amino acids. The junction had 6 bases not matched to a gene; V was cut back by 7 bases and J by 5 bases. In DNA, the CDR3 is TGTGCCACCACAAGCGGGGTGGGAGATACGCAGTATTTT. Its translation: CATTSGVGDTQYF.

In its sample, this clone was seen a few times. The J gene is TRBJ1-2, the V gene TRBV5-6, with TRBD1 as a possible D gene (5 bases). CDR1 is SGHDT and CDR2 is YYEEEE in the germline V gene. CDR3 length: 12 amino acids. V was cut by 4 bases and J by 4 bases, with 8 bases left in between. DNA of the CDR3: TGTGCCAGCAGCACGGGACCCTATGGCTACACCTTC. Encoded protein: CASSTGPYGYTF.

The chain carries TRBV29-1 and TRBJ1-1, with 9 bases aligning to TRBD1. The CDR3 runs to 17 residues. V lost 5 bases, J lost 0 bases, and 13 bases stayed unmatched. The V gene's germline CDR1 is SQVTM and CDR2 ANQGSEA. DNA of the CDR3: TGCAGCGTTACCCATTCCCCGGGACAGGGTTTGAACACTGAAGCTTTCTTT. Amino acids: CSVTHSPGQGLNTEAFF.

V is TRBV6-5 and J is TRBJ2-6; possible D gene TRBD2, 6 bases. The CDR3 runs 16 residues. Trimming stripped 2 bases from V and 3 bases from J, with 11 bases between. From germline, CDR1 is MNHEY and CDR2 SVGAGI. CDR3 in amino acids: CASSYGGSYGANVLTF. The CDR3 DNA follows: TGTGCCAGCAGTTACGGGGGGTCTTATGGGGCCAACGTCCTGACTTTC.

The gene calls are TRBV20-1 and TRBJ2-7, with D hard to call. The CDR3 has 13 amino acids. Per germline, CDR1 DFQATT and CDR2 SNEGSKA (reference sequence). With 3 bases removed from V and 2 bases from J, the gap between germline ends came to 11 bases. The CDR3 DNA reads as TGCAGTGCTAGTTCCCGATGGACCTACGAGCAGTACTTC. It translates to CSASSRWTYEQYF.

This clone was counted many times. This chain joins TRBV4-1 and TRBJ2-7; the D is unclear. This CDR3 spans 15 amino acids. Germline V gene sequence: CDR1 MGHRA, CDR2 YSYEKL. V was trimmed by 0 bases and J by 0 bases, leaving 9 bases between them. In DNA, the CDR3 is TGCGCCAGCAGCCAAGAGCACGTAGACTCCTACGAGCAGTACTTC. Translation gives CASSQEHVDSYEQYF.

The chain links TRBV7-2 to TRBJ1-1; D is uncertain. Trimming shortened V by 4 bases and J by 1 base, and 10 bases separated the two germline ends. CDR1 SGHTA and CDR2 FQGNSA come from the germline V gene. The CDR3 has 14 residues. The CDR3 reads CASSWGWGNTEAFF. In DNA, the CDR3 is TGTGCCAGCAGCTGGGGATGGGGGAACACTGAAGCTTTCTTT.

This clone was seen once. The chain carries TRBV11-2 and TRBJ2-1, with 13 positions matching TRBD2. V was clipped by 0 bases and J by 9 bases; unmatched bases: 5. CDR1 is SGHAT, CDR2 FQNNGV, per germline. The CDR3 runs to 16 residues. The CDR3 DNA follows: TGTGCCAGCAGCTTAGAATTGGGACTAGCGGGGAGTGAGCAGTTCTTC. Amino acid sequence: CASSLELGLAGSEQFF.

The rearrangement joins TRBV2 to TRBJ2-5; D perhaps matches TRBD1 (5 bases). The germline CDR1 and CDR2 sequences are SNHLY and FYNNEI. V gave up 6 bases and J gave up 4 bases, with 12 bases separating them. The CDR3 is made up of 13 amino acids. CDR3 DNA: TGTGCCAGCAGCGGGCAGGGTGCAGAGACCCAGTACTTC. This gives the protein CASSGQGAETQYF.

The V gene is TRBV4-3, the J gene TRBJ2-5, with 9 bases aligning to TRBD2. This CDR3 has 15 amino acids. From germline, CDR1 is LGHNA and CDR2 YSLEER. The trim removed 2 bases at V and 2 bases at J, leaving 3 bases unmatched. CDR3 sequence (DNA): TGCGCCAGCAGCCAAACAGCGGGGGGTCAAGAGACCCAGTACTTC. Translated, it gives CASSQTAGGQETQYF.

The J gene is TRBJ1-5, the V gene TRBV10-3; D may be TRBD1 (5 bases). V was shortened by 6 bases and J by 5 bases, with 11 bases between the two germline ends. This CDR3 is built from 13 residues. The germline V gene has CDR1 ENHRY and CDR2 SYGVKD. The CDR3 protein is CAISGTVDQPQHF. The CDR3 DNA is TGTGCCATCAGCGGGACTGTGGATCAGCCCCAGCATTTT.

The chain recombines TRBV5-1 with TRBJ2-1; TRBD2 agrees at 11 bases. Per germline, CDR1 SGHRS and CDR2 YFSETQ. CDR3 length equals 15 residues. The junction had 8 bases not matched to a gene; V was cut back by 4 bases and J by 8 bases. The CDR3: CASSPTSGSGYEQFF. DNA of the CDR3: TGCGCCAGCAGCCCTACTAGCGGGAGTGGGTATGAGCAGTTCTTC.

The chain recombines TRBV3-1 (or the pseudogene TRBV3-2) with TRBJ2-3; the match to TRBD2 covers 9 bases. The CDR3 totals 17 residues. Germline CDR1 reads LGHDT; CDR2 reads YNNKEL (reference sequence). After removal of 4 bases from V and 2 bases from J, the junction contained 10 bases not matched to a gene. This CDR3 is CASSLRGGGAATDTQYF. For the CDR3, the DNA is TGTGCCAGCAGCCTTAGGGGCGGGGGGGCCGCCACAGATACGCAGTATTTT.